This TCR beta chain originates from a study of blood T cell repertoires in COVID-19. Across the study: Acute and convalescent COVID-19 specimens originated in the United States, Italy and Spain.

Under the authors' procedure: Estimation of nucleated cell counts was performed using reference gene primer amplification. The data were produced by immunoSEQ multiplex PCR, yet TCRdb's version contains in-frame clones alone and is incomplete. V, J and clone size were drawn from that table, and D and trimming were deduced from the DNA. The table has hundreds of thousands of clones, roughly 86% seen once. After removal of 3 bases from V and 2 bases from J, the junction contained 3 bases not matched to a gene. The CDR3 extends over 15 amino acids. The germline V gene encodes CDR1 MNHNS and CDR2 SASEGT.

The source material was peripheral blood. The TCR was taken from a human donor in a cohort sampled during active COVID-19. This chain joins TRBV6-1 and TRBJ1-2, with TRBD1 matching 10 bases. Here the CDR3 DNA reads TGTGCCAGCAGTGATCCGGGACAGGGGAACTATGGCTACACCTTC. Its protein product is CASSDPGQGNYGYTF.